The 16 T cell receptor beta chains below were found in one sample sequenced in a study of OX40 agonist ivuxolimab in advanced cancers. Data came from immunoSEQ multiplex PCR; TCRdb stores just in-frame clones and leaves some out. The repertoire consists of some 61,000 clones, with roughly 80% occurring once and the leading ten covering 1.5% to 2%. Here the sequenced sample was CD4+ or CD8+ T cells sorted from blood, taken in a trial of the OX40 agonist ivuxolimab. These receptors were obtained from an adult with an advanced solid tumor such as melanoma, head and neck, liver or kidney cancer.

This clone was recorded only once. This sequence joins TRBV27 and TRBJ2-3; D may be TRBD1 (6 bases). Per the germline V gene, CDR1 is MNHEY and CDR2 is SMNVEV (reference sequence). CDR3 length: 14 amino acids. Between the trimmed V and J ends, which lost 6 bases and 3 bases, there was a span of 13 bases. CDR3 nucleotides: TGTGCCAGCAGCGACAGGTTTCTTACAGATACGCAGTATTTT. Residues: CASSDRFLTDTQYF.

This chain connects TRBV7-2 to TRBJ2-1; D uncertain. Trimming cost V 2 bases and J 6 bases, with 14 bases left between them. The CDR3 sequence is 15 residues long. CDR1 SGHTA and CDR2 FQGNSA come from the germline V gene. The CDR3 coding sequence is TGTGCCAGCAGCTTATCCTACGGGCCAGGCAATGAGCAGTTCTTC. Its protein is CASSLSYGPGNEQFF.

The chain uses TRBV4-1 and TRBJ1-1, with TRBD1 matching over 7 bases. V lost 4 bases and J lost 4; bases outside the gene matches: 9. Germline CDR1 is MGHRA and CDR2 is YSYEKL. The CDR3 loop spans 15 amino acids. The CDR3 sequence is CASSRPDRESTEAFF. The DNA of the CDR3 is TGCGCCAGCAGCCGGCCAGACAGGGAAAGCACTGAAGCTTTCTTT.

The V and J genes are TRBV30 and TRBJ2-3; 10 bases match TRBD1. Germline loops: CDR1 GTSNPN, CDR2 SVGIG (reference sequence). The CDR3 contains 13 residues. Losses at the gene ends were 3 bases for V and 3 bases for J; bases not matched to a gene: 0. The CDR3 bases are TGTGCCTGGAGGGGACAGGGGACAGATACGCAGTATTTT. It encodes CAWRGQGTDTQYF.

This clone appeared once. V is TRBV4-1 and J is TRBJ2-5; weak D call: TRBD2 (6 bases). With 0 bases removed from V and 7 bases from J, the gap between germline ends came to 21 bases. CDR1 is MGHRA and CDR2 is YSYEKL in the germline V gene. The CDR3 sequence is 17 residues long. Here the CDR3 DNA reads TGCGCCAGCAGCCAAGATCGCGATATCGGGGGTTTAGGGACCCAGTACTTC. Its protein product is CASSQDRDIGGLGTQYF.

The rearrangement links TRBV29-1 to TRBJ2-2; 8 positions agree with TRBD2. CDR1 is SQVTM, CDR2 ANQGSEA, per germline. J was trimmed by 4 bases and V by 7 bases; bases with no gene match: 2. This CDR3 contains 12 residues. CDR3 sequence reads: CSAGRGTGELFF. In DNA form, the CDR3 reads TGCAGCGCCGGGAGGGGCACCGGGGAGCTGTTTTTT.

The V and J genes are TRBV2 and TRBJ1-5; 7 positions agree with TRBD1. The germline V gene has CDR1 SNHLY and CDR2 FYNNEI. Trimming at V came to 7 bases and at J to 4 bases, leaving 10 bases not matched to a gene. The CDR3 contains 15 residues. CDR3 coding DNA: TGTGCCAGCATGCCTTGGGACAGCCGTAATCAGCCCCAGCATTTT. As protein: CASMPWDSRNQPQHF.

The genes are TRBV11-2 and TRBJ1-2; a possible D gene is TRBD1 (5 bases). The CDR3 is 14 amino acids. V was clipped by 4 bases and J by 6 bases, with 15 bases between them. Germline V CDR1 and CDR2: SGHAT, FQNNGV. In DNA, the CDR3 is TGTGCCAGCAGCTCCGTCAGGGATAAGGATGGCTACACCTTC. Its protein is CASSSVRDKDGYTF. Full variable domain (rest looked up from reference TRBV11-2 and TRBJ1-2): EAGVAQSPRYKIIEKRQSVAFWCNPISGHATLYWYQQILGQGPKLLIQFQNNGVVDDSQLPKDRFSAERLKGVDSTLKIQPAKLEDSAVYLCASSSVRDKDGYTFGSGTRLTVV.

V and J are TRBV19 and TRBJ2-7, with D perhaps assigned TRBD1 or TRBD2 (5 bases each). Looked up from germline, CDR1 is LNHDA and CDR2 is SQIVND (reference sequence). Trimming cost V 9 bases and J 2 bases, with 17 bases left between them. This CDR3 has 14 amino acids. The CDR3 nucleotides are TGTGCCAGCCGCAACCGGGACCGAGCCTACGAGCAGTACTTC. It translates to CASRNRDRAYEQYF. The variable domain in full, with the rest retrieved from reference TRBV19 and TRBJ2-7, is DGGITQSPKYLFRKEGQNVTLSCEQNLNHDAMYWYRQDPGQGLRLIYYSQIVNDFQKGDIAEGYSVSREKKESFPLTVTSAQKNPTAFYLCASRNRDRAYEQYFGPGTRLTVT.

The rearrangement joins TRBV6-1 to TRBJ1-5; TRBD1 matches 10 bases. Looked up from germline, CDR1 is MNHNS and CDR2 is SASEGT. V was clipped by 6 bases and J by 5 bases; unmatched bases: 7. The CDR3 is 15 residues long. DNA for the CDR3: TGTGCCAGCAGGGCTCGGGACAGGGGCTATCAGCCCCAGCATTTT. Translated, it gives CASRARDRGYQPQHF.

The rearrangement links TRBV28 to TRBJ2-3; D not resolved. Trimming took off 1 base at V and 5 bases at J, with 4 bases between the two ends. The V gene's germline CDR1 is MDHEN and CDR2 SYDVKM. This CDR3 contains 12 residues. CDR3 region: CASSLSGDTQYF. CDR3 coding DNA: TGTGCCAGCAGTTTATCGGGAGATACGCAGTATTTT.

This clone was picked up a small number of times. The chain couples TRBV5-1 to TRBJ1-1; D possibly corresponds to TRBD1 (6 bases). V lost 4 bases and J 6 bases, leaving 22 bases between the germline ends. Germline CDR1 and CDR2: SGHRS and YFSETQ. The CDR3 runs to 16 residues. CDR3: CASSDTGIPWYAEAFF. The CDR3 bases are TGCGCCAGCAGCGATACAGGGATCCCCTGGTACGCTGAAGCTTTCTTT.

The CDR3 protein is CAIREGAGGGRTEAFF. The CDR3 DNA sequence: TGTGCCATCAGGGAGGGGGCAGGGGGCGGTCGGACTGAAGCTTTCTTT. The chain combines TRBV10-3 with TRBJ1-1, with 8 bases identical to TRBD1. Germline-derived CDR1 and CDR2 are ENHRY and SYGVKD. The CDR3 is made up of 16 amino acids. After removal of 6 bases from V and 5 bases from J, the junction contained 14 bases not matched to a gene.

This clone was picked up a small number of times. The V call is TRBV7-9, the J call TRBJ2-3, with D uncertain. Trimming took 5 bases from V and 0 from J, leaving 15 bases between them. The germline gives CDR1 SEHNR, CDR2 FQNEAQ (reference sequence). The CDR3 totals 16 residues. CDR3 sequence (DNA): TGTGCCAGCAGCCCCTCAAGTTTAGCTAGCACAGATACGCAGTATTTT. Amino acid sequence: CASSPSSLASTDTQYF.

This CDR3 reads CASSVDWTGGETQYF. Here the CDR3 DNA reads TGTGCCAGCAGCGTAGATTGGACGGGTGGTGAGACCCAGTACTTC. This chain uses TRBV9 with TRBJ2-5; D gene uncertain. Between the trimmed V and J ends, which lost 0 bases and 5 bases, there was a span of 14 bases. CDR1 SGDLS and CDR2 YYNGEE come from the germline V gene. The CDR3 sequence is 15 residues long.

This clone was seen a handful of times. The chain couples TRBV18 to TRBJ2-7; D may be TRBD2 (6 bases). The CDR3 consists of 13 residues. Germline V gene lookup returns CDR1 KGHSH and CDR2 LQKENI. Trimming left V 3 bases short and J 7 bases short, with 13 bases between. CDR3 sequence reads: CASSPVQAGEQYF. The CDR3 DNA reads as TGTGCCAGCTCACCGGTCCAGGCGGGGGAGCAGTACTTC.